This T cell receptor (beta chain) was obtained from a study of control samples from healthy donors and cancer patients. Libraries were prepared by immunoSEQ multiplex PCR; TCRdb keeps only in-frame clonotypes and omits some of them. In the table there are fewer than 200,000 clones, 85% to 95% of which are singletons. V dropped 6 bases and J dropped 4 bases, with 15 bases sitting between them. This CDR3 spans 14 amino acids. The germline V gene has CDR1 LNHDA and CDR2 SQIVND (reference sequence). This chain uses TRBV19 with TRBJ2-5; D is perhaps TRBD1 or TRBD2 (5 bases each). This TCR derives from a woman aged 60-70 years in good health. The sample was blood. The DNA of the CDR3 is TGTGCCAGTAGCGGACCTTCGAGGGGAGAGACCCAGTACTTC. This gives the protein CASSGPSRGETQYF.